The clone carrying this T cell receptor (beta chain) was seen a few times. The CDR3 totals 15 residues. Germline CDR1 LGHDT, CDR2 YNNKEL (reference sequence). Germline trimming cut 1 base from V and 1 base from J; bases unmatched to any gene: 2. This entry comes from a study of early T cells in non-severe SARS-CoV-2 infection. A single record per CDR3 protein comes from TCRdb applying MiXCR to the 5' RACE reads. This sample has more than 95,000 distinct CDR3 sequences, with 16% found just once. V gene TRBV3-1 combines with J gene TRBJ1-1; 8 nucleotides match TRBD1. Sequenced input: whole blood. The clonotype originates from an adult who was a healthcare worker with PCR-confirmed SARS-CoV-2 infection or an uninfected control (not recorded which). The CDR3 loop is CASSQGTGRNTEAFF. The CDR3, as DNA: TGTGCCAGCAGCCAAGGGACAGGGAGGAACACTGAAGCTTTCTTT.